These T cell receptor beta chains were read from a single sample in a study of T cell responses to AZD1222 COVID-19 vaccine. Clones were sequenced by immunoSEQ multiplex PCR, and TCRdb holds only the in-frame ones, with some missing. The table has under 150,000 clones, about 92% seen once; the top ten hold about 1.9%. Source: peripheral blood, taken on day 0 of AZD1222 vaccination. These receptors were collected from an adult in good health. Each CDR3 is given with its conserved first and last residue. D genes are given only for firm matches. Clone sizes are given selectively: once, few, many, or a class where the clone is expanded.

abundance: -; j_gene: TRBJ1-6; d_gene: -; len: 13; v_gene: TRBV27; CDR3nt: TGTGCCAGCAGTCCCTCATATAATTCACCCCTCCACTTT; CDR3aa: CASSPSYNSPLHF
abundance: few; j_gene: TRBJ2-3; d_gene: -; len: 18; v_gene: TRBV9; CDR3nt: TGTGCCAGCAGCGTAGTCCCCCTGGGGGCGGGGGACACAGATACGCAGTATTTT; CDR3aa: CASSVVPLGAGDTDTQYF
abundance: -; j_gene: TRBJ2-7; d_gene: -; len: 14; v_gene: TRBV5-1; CDR3nt: TGCGCCAGCAGCCCCCAGGCGGGGCTTTACGAGCAGTACTTC; CDR3aa: CASSPQAGLYEQYF
abundance: -; j_gene: TRBJ1-6; d_gene: TRBD1; len: 17; v_gene: TRBV6-1; CDR3nt: TGTGCCAGCAGTAAAGCGGGACAGAGCTCCTATAATTCACCCCTCCACTTT; CDR3aa: CASSKAGQSSYNSPLHF
abundance: few; j_gene: TRBJ2-7; d_gene: -; len: 11; v_gene: TRBV20-1; CDR3nt: TGCAGTGCTAGAGACCACTACGAGCAGTACTTC; CDR3aa: CSARDHYEQYF
abundance: -; j_gene: TRBJ1-4; d_gene: -; len: 14; v_gene: TRBV29-1; CDR3nt: TGCAGCGTTGCATCACGGACGCATGGTGAAAAACTGTTTTTT; CDR3aa: CSVASRTHGEKLFF
abundance: few; j_gene: TRBJ2-2; d_gene: -; len: 14; v_gene: TRBV5-1; CDR3nt: TGCGCCAGCACCGGGACAACGAACACCGGGGAGCTGTTTTTT; CDR3aa: CASTGTTNTGELFF
abundance: -; j_gene: TRBJ1-4; d_gene: TRBD1; len: 14; v_gene: TRBV15; CDR3nt: TGTGCCACCTCTAGACAGGGTCTGGATGAAAAACTGTTTTTT; CDR3aa: CATSRQGLDEKLFF
abundance: -; j_gene: TRBJ1-1; d_gene: -; len: 13; v_gene: TRBV30; CDR3nt: TGTGCCTGGAGTGTGGGTGCGACAGTTGAAGCTTTCTTT; CDR3aa: CAWSVGATVEAFF
abundance: -; j_gene: TRBJ2-5; d_gene: -; len: 12; v_gene: TRBV6-5; CDR3nt: TGTGCCAGCAGCAGGGTCCCAGAGACCCAGTACTTC; CDR3aa: CASSRVPETQYF
abundance: -; j_gene: TRBJ2-7; d_gene: TRBD1; len: 14; v_gene: TRBV5-5; CDR3nt: TGTGCCAGCAGCCCGAAAGGGGGCTTCTACGAGCAGTACTTC; CDR3aa: CASSPKGGFYEQYF
abundance: -; j_gene: TRBJ1-6; d_gene: TRBD1; len: 19; v_gene: TRBV2; CDR3nt: TGTGCCAGCACGGACACAGATAGGGACAGGAGCTCCTATAATTCACCCCTCCACTTT; CDR3aa: CASTDTDRDRSSYNSPLHF
abundance: -; j_gene: TRBJ1-1; d_gene: -; len: 14; v_gene: TRBV10-1; CDR3nt: TGCGCCAGCTTCCTCCTGGTACCGAACACTGAAGCTTTCTTT; CDR3aa: CASFLLVPNTEAFF
abundance: -; j_gene: TRBJ1-1; d_gene: TRBD1; len: 14; v_gene: TRBV20-1; CDR3nt: TGCAGTGCTAGTCAGGGGGGAATGAACACTGAAGCTTTCTTT; CDR3aa: CSASQGGMNTEAFF
abundance: -; j_gene: TRBJ2-1; d_gene: -; len: 13; v_gene: TRBV11-3; CDR3nt: TGTGCCAGCAGCTTGGGTAGATACAATGAGCAGTTCTTC; CDR3aa: CASSLGRYNEQFF
abundance: -; j_gene: TRBJ2-7; d_gene: TRBD1; len: 15; v_gene: TRBV18; CDR3nt: TGTGCCAGCTCACCAAGACAGGGGTCAAACTACGAGCAGTACTTC; CDR3aa: CASSPRQGSNYEQYF
abundance: -; j_gene: TRBJ2-7; d_gene: TRBD1; len: 14; v_gene: TRBV6-6; CDR3nt: TGTGCCAGCAGTTACGGGTCAGGGGGCCACGAGCAGTACTTC; CDR3aa: CASSYGSGGHEQYF
abundance: -; j_gene: TRBJ2-1; d_gene: -; len: 13; v_gene: TRBV7-2; CDR3nt: TGTGCCAGCAGCCCGGGCCCTTACAATGAGCAGTTCTTC; CDR3aa: CASSPGPYNEQFF
abundance: few; j_gene: TRBJ1-2; d_gene: -; len: 15; v_gene: TRBV27; CDR3nt: TGTGCCAGCAGTTTATCCCCACAGGGTAACTATGGCTACACCTTC; CDR3aa: CASSLSPQGNYGYTF
abundance: -; j_gene: TRBJ1-1; d_gene: TRBD1; len: 15; v_gene: TRBV3-1/TRBV3-2; CDR3nt: TGTGCCAGCAGCCCGACCCAGGGGGAGAACACTGAAGCTTTCTTT; CDR3aa: CASSPTQGENTEAFF
abundance: -; j_gene: TRBJ1-1; d_gene: -; len: 16; v_gene: TRBV5-1; CDR3nt: TGCGCCAGCAGCCCCTACGCTACAGGGCTGAACACTGAAGCTTTCTTT; CDR3aa: CASSPYATGLNTEAFF
abundance: once; j_gene: TRBJ2-7; d_gene: TRBD2; len: 15; v_gene: TRBV10-3; CDR3nt: TGTGCCATCAGTGAGTCACTAGCGGGGACCTACGAGCAGTACTTC; CDR3aa: CAISESLAGTYEQYF
abundance: once; j_gene: TRBJ1-5; d_gene: -; len: 13; v_gene: TRBV6-5; CDR3nt: TGTGCCAGCAGTATGGGGTTTAATCAGCCCCAGCATTTT; CDR3aa: CASSMGFNQPQHF
abundance: -; j_gene: TRBJ2-1; d_gene: TRBD2; len: 14; v_gene: TRBV9; CDR3nt: TGTGCCAGCAGCACCCGGACTAGCGGTAATGAGCAGTTCTTC; CDR3aa: CASSTRTSGNEQFF
abundance: -; j_gene: TRBJ1-2; d_gene: -; len: 13; v_gene: TRBV6-5; CDR3nt: TGTGCCAGCATCCAACACAGGCTGGGTGGCTACACCTTC; CDR3aa: CASIQHRLGGYTF
abundance: once; j_gene: TRBJ1-1; d_gene: -; len: 15; v_gene: TRBV6-2/TRBV6-3; CDR3nt: TGTGCCAGCAGCCCATTTCGTTTGTTGAACACTGAAGCTTTCTTT; CDR3aa: CASSPFRLLNTEAFF
abundance: -; j_gene: TRBJ1-6; d_gene: TRBD1; len: 15; v_gene: TRBV7-3; CDR3nt: TGTGCCAGCAGCTTGGGGGGACAGGATAATTCACCCCTCCACTTT; CDR3aa: CASSLGGQDNSPLHF
abundance: -; j_gene: TRBJ1-1; d_gene: -; len: 12; v_gene: TRBV28; CDR3nt: TGTGCCGGGTTCGGGATGAACACTGAAGCTTTCTTT; CDR3aa: CAGFGMNTEAFF
abundance: once; j_gene: TRBJ2-3; d_gene: -; len: 12; v_gene: TRBV24-1; CDR3nt: TGTGCCACCAGTCAAAGGGGGGGGACGCAGTATTTT; CDR3aa: CATSQRGGTQYF